This TCR beta chain was documented in a study of blood T cells in healthy people across ages. General study findings and limits: For the donors, CMV status was unknown and possibly confounded expanded clonotype changes.

Together with a sample-barcoded 5' primer, a J-beta primer mix was included in a second PCR lasting about 7 to 11 cycles. Unique molecular identifiers of 12 random nucleotides labeled each cDNA. MiXCR was run by TCRdb on the 5' RACE reads, yielding one entry per CDR3 protein. The sample includes 1.5 million or so distinct CDR3 sequences, 42% of them seen just once. The CDR3 spans 17 residues. Germline V lookup: CDR1 KGHSH, CDR2 LQKENI. V dropped 0 bases and J dropped 2; count of bases not matched to a gene: 1. Concerning this clonotype itself: Its antigen is unknown.

There were at least 6 micrograms of total RNA extracted from every sample. Source material: blood. The receptor's source is a woman younger than 35 in good health. The chain couples TRBV18 to TRBJ2-5; 15 bases align to TRBD2. This CDR3 is CASSPPGLAGGQETQYF. CDR3 DNA: TGTGCCAGCTCACCACCGGGACTAGCGGGAGGACAAGAGACCCAGTACTTC.